Following are 21 T cell receptor beta chains from one sample sequenced in a study of CD8 T cells in ankylosing spondylitis. One entry per CDR3 protein, called by TCRdb with MiXCR from the 5' RACE reads. The sample yields roughly 470,000 distinct CDR3 sequences, 25% to 30% seen once. Their antigens remain unidentified. Notes on the study in general: Blood from ankylosing spondylitis patients appeared to carry a characteristic roughly 8-variant TCR beta motif.

The sequenced sample was blood, either unsorted or a sorted T cell fraction (not recorded which). These receptors originate from a male donor with ankylosing spondylitis.

The V call is TRBV4-2, the J call TRBJ1-2; a possible D gene is TRBD1 (6 bases). CDR3 size: 14 residues. V shed 0 bases and J shed 6 bases, with 11 bases lying between them. CDR1 LGHNA and CDR2 YNFKEQ come from the germline V gene. In nucleotides, the CDR3 is TGTGCCAGCAGCCAAGATTGGGGGGCCAATGGCTACACCTTC. It encodes CASSQDWGANGYTF.

The V and J genes are TRBV7-9 and TRBJ1-4, with a possible D match to TRBD1 (5 bases). CDR1 SEHNR and CDR2 FQNEAQ come from the germline V gene (reference sequence). V lost 0 bases and J 3 bases, leaving 11 bases between the germline ends. The CDR3 consists of 16 residues. CDR3 protein: CASSLASGPANEKLFF. CDR3 bases: TGTGCCAGCAGCTTAGCCTCAGGGCCGGCTAATGAAAAACTGTTTTTT.

CDR3 in amino acids: CASSFPRLAVKETQYF. CDR3 coding DNA: TGTGCCAGCAGCTTCCCCAGACTAGCGGTGAAAGAGACCCAGTACTTC. The rearrangement uses TRBV11-2 and TRBJ2-5, with TRBD2 matching over 9 bases. In germline, CDR1 is SGHAT, CDR2 FQNNGV. This CDR3 comprises 16 residues. J gave up 3 bases and V 3 bases, and 8 bases lay outside the gene matches.

The CDR3 is CATLRAGGPYEQYF. In nucleotides, the CDR3 is TGTGCCACCTTGAGGGCGGGAGGGCCCTACGAGCAGTACTTC. The chain joins TRBV7-9 to TRBJ2-7, with 9 nucleotides matching TRBD2. The CDR3 extends over 14 amino acids. After removal of 10 bases from V and 2 bases from J, the junction contained 9 bases not matched to a gene. Looked up from germline, CDR1 is SEHNR and CDR2 is FQNEAQ (reference sequence).

This clonotype has a count of ten or more. V gene TRBV24-1 combines with J gene TRBJ2-1; a weak D match, TRBD2 (6 bases). V shed 6 bases and J shed 2 bases, with 10 bases lying between them. This CDR3 is 14 amino acids long. Germline-derived CDR1 and CDR2 are KGHDR and SFDVKD. In DNA form, the CDR3 reads TGTGCCACCAGTCGGCGCGGGGCCTACAATGAGCAGTTCTTC. Protein product: CATSRRGAYNEQFF.

The genes are TRBV2 and TRBJ1-4, with 7 positions matching TRBD1. CDR3 length: 15 amino acids. The germline V gene has CDR1 SNHLY and CDR2 FYNNEI. V gave up 7 bases and J gave up 5 bases; unmatched junction bases: 10. The CDR3 DNA follows: TGTGCCAGCAATCTACAGGGGACGAGGAATGAAAAACTGTTTTTT. It yields the protein CASNLQGTRNEKLFF.

J is TRBJ1-1 and V is TRBV12-3 or TRBV12-4; D may be TRBD1 (5 bases). The CDR3 covers 17 residues. V shed 0 bases and J shed 0 bases, with 14 bases lying between them. The CDR3 bases are TGTGCCAGCAGTTTAGCGCGACAGAGAAGAATGAACACTGAAGCTTTCTTT. It is translated as CASSLARQRRMNTEAFF.

The gene calls are TRBV2 and TRBJ2-7, with D possibly TRBD2 on 5 matching bases. CDR3 length equals 13 residues. Trimming removed 1 base at V and 7 bases at J, with 11 bases between. CDR1 is SNHLY, CDR2 FYNNEI, per germline. The CDR3 loop reads CASSEVSRGEQYV. For the CDR3, the DNA is TGTGCCAGCAGTGAAGTCTCTAGAGGGGAGCAGTACGTC.

V and J are TRBV5-1 and TRBJ2-1; tentatively, D is TRBD1 (6 bases). Germline V gives CDR1 SGHRS, CDR2 YFSETQ. V was trimmed by 3 bases and J by 9 bases, leaving 16 bases between them. This CDR3 comprises 14 residues. DNA of the CDR3: TGCGCCAGCAGCTCCCAGGGGCCCGACACTGAGCAGTTCTTC. Amino acids: CASSSQGPDTEQFF.

This chain links TRBV29-1 with TRBJ2-1; 10 positions agree with TRBD2. V lost 4 bases and J lost 7; bases outside the gene matches: 16. Germline assignment: CDR1 SQVTM and CDR2 ANQGSEA. There are 17 residues in the CDR3. The CDR3 coding sequence is TGCAGCGTTGGGGGGCGTGGAGCGGGAGGGCCCTGGAATGAGCAGTTCTTC. Translating gives CSVGGRGAGGPWNEQFF.

The V gene is TRBV12-3 or TRBV12-4, the J gene TRBJ2-5, with 7 bases that match TRBD2. The J segment lost 4 bases and the V segment lost 5 bases, leaving 13 bases of the junction unmatched. The CDR3 has 16 amino acids. CDR3 region: CASSLERGGPGETQYF. For the CDR3, the DNA is TGTGCCAGCAGTCTCGAGAGGGGAGGGCCAGGAGAGACCCAGTACTTC.

V gene TRBV10-3 combines with J gene TRBJ1-5, with no clear D. Trimming took off 4 bases at V and 4 bases at J, with 8 bases between the two ends. Germline V CDR1 and CDR2: ENHRY, SYGVKD. CDR3 length equals 13 residues. In nucleotides, the CDR3 is TGTGCCATCAGTGGCGAAGGTAATCAGCCCCAGCATTTT. It encodes CAISGEGNQPQHF.

This chain uses TRBV20-1 with TRBJ1-1; D is ambiguous. Germline V gives CDR1 DFQATT, CDR2 SNEGSKA (reference sequence). The CDR3 sequence is 14 residues long. Trimming left V 1 base short and J 5 bases short, with 14 bases between. CDR3 sequence reads: CSARVGVAGTEAFF. CDR3 DNA: TGCAGTGCTAGAGTTGGAGTGGCAGGTACTGAAGCTTTCTTT.

The rearrangement uses TRBV9 and TRBJ2-1; 7 bases align to TRBD1. With 1 base clipped from V and 7 bases from J, the junction kept 2 bases outside the gene matches. The germline V gene encodes CDR1 SGDLS and CDR2 YYNGEE. The CDR3 length is 13 residues. CDR3: CASSVHRGNEQFF. The CDR3, as DNA: TGTGCCAGCAGCGTACACAGGGGTAATGAGCAGTTCTTC. Looking up the rest from reference TRBV9 and TRBJ2-1 gives the full variable domain: DSGVTQTPKHLITATGQRVTLRCSPRSGDLSVYWYQQSLDQGLQFLIQYYNGEERAKGNILERFSAQQFPDLHSELNLSSLELGDSALYFCASSVHRGNEQFFGPGTRLTVL.

The rearrangement joins TRBV5-5 to TRBJ1-2; no firm D call. V lost 0 bases and J 4 bases, leaving 13 bases between the germline ends. The CDR3 spans 15 residues. CDR1 and CDR2 (germline): SGHKS, YYEKEE (reference sequence). Here the CDR3 DNA reads TGTGCCAGCAGCTTGGCGGCAGGCCCGGGCTATGGCTACACCTTC. It is translated as CASSLAAGPGYGYTF.

V and J are TRBV9 and TRBJ1-3; no clear D. Germline CDR1 reads SGDLS; CDR2 reads YYNGEE. The germline V and J ends were trimmed by 3 bases and 0 bases, with 10 bases remaining between them. CDR3 size: 15 residues. The CDR3 protein is CASSARPNSGNTIYF. The DNA of the CDR3 is TGTGCCAGCAGCGCGAGACCTAACTCTGGAAACACCATATATTTT.

The chain employs TRBV3-1 and TRBJ2-2; TRBD2 might be the D (5 bases). The germline V and J ends were trimmed by 4 bases and 2 bases, with 11 bases remaining between them. Germline V CDR1 and CDR2: LGHDT, YNNKEL (reference sequence). The CDR3 runs to 15 residues. The CDR3 sequence is CASSPLWTNTGELFF. The CDR3 bases are TGTGCCAGCAGCCCCCTCTGGACTAACACCGGGGAGCTGTTTTTT. Full variable domain (missing parts from reference TRBV3-1 and TRBJ2-2): DTAVSQTPKYLVTQMGNDKSIKCEQNLGHDTMYWYKQDSKKFLKIMFSYNNKELIINETVPNRFSPKSPDKAHLNLHINSLELGDSAVYFCASSPLWTNTGELFFGEGSRLTVL.

This rearrangement joins TRBV20-1 to TRBJ2-7; 7 bases line up with TRBD1. CDR3 length: 14 residues. After removal of 5 bases from V and 4 bases from J, the junction contained 11 bases not matched to a gene. Germline values: CDR1 DFQATT, CDR2 SNEGSKA (reference sequence). Here the CDR3 DNA reads TGCAGTGCTCGAAAACCAGGGGGTACGTACGAGCAGTACGTC. Protein: CSARKPGGTYEQYV.

The chain employs TRBV6-5 and TRBJ2-3; D unresolved. V lost 2 bases to trimming and J lost 7 bases, with 10 bases between them. The germline V gene encodes CDR1 MNHEY and CDR2 SVGAGI. The CDR3 consists of 13 residues. The CDR3 loop is CASSYSQSNTQYF. The CDR3 nucleotides are TGTGCCAGCAGTTACAGTCAAAGCAATACGCAGTATTTT.

This clonotype has more than one count but fewer than ten. The rearrangement joins TRBV10-3 to TRBJ2-3; the match to TRBD1 covers 7 bases. The CDR3 spans 15 residues. The junction had 4 bases not matched to a gene; V was cut back by 2 bases and J by 2 bases. CDR1 and CDR2 (germline): ENHRY, SYGVKD. CDR3 nucleotides: TGTGCCATCAGTGAGAACAGGGGTTCCACAGATACGCAGTATTTT. Protein: CAISENRGSTDTQYF.

The chain employs TRBV12-3 or TRBV12-4 and TRBJ2-7; 13 bases map to TRBD2. The CDR3 totals 14 residues. V trimming: 5 bases; J trimming: 6 bases; junction bases outside the gene matches: 4. The CDR3 protein is CASSQRTSGGEQYF. The CDR3 DNA follows: TGTGCCAGCAGTCAGAGGACTAGCGGGGGCGAGCAGTACTTC.